Listed below are T cell receptor beta chains from one sample, sequenced in a study of blood T cell repertoires in COVID-19. Profiling relied on immunoSEQ multiplex PCR, and the TCRdb table lists in-frame clones only, not all of them. The sample carries approximately 100,000 clones, around 90% recorded once. Sample: peripheral blood. These receptors all come from a human donor in a cohort sampled during active COVID-19. The CDR3 runs from the conserved cysteine through the conserved F or W. Each record gives: V gene, D gene, J gene, CDR3 protein. D genes are given only for firm matches.

TRBV4-2	TRBD1	TRBJ2-5	CASSQGEGAGETQYF
TRBV6-1	TRBD1	TRBJ1-5	CASSEAGQGSAQPQHF
TRBV25-1	NA	TRBJ2-1	CASSAITGSPNNEQFF
TRBV9	NA	TRBJ2-3	CASSVDRSGDTQYF
TRBV6-2/TRBV6-3	NA	TRBJ1-1	CASSRERDFVNTEAFF
TRBV4-1	NA	TRBJ2-5	CASSTSRETQYF
TRBV5-1	NA	TRBJ1-1	CASSNMNTEAFF
TRBV5-1	NA	TRBJ1-6	CASSRGGPYNSPLHF
TRBV27	TRBD1	TRBJ1-2	CASSFRQGDKHTF
TRBV25-1	NA	TRBJ2-3	CASSEGGISTDTQYF
TRBV2	TRBD2	TRBJ2-1	CASRGGGSYNEQFF
TRBV7-8	NA	TRBJ2-5	CASSSSPWQGRETQYF
TRBV27	TRBD1	TRBJ1-2	CASSKDRRGYTF
TRBV19	TRBD2	TRBJ2-1	CASRPTTGTRAYNEQFF
TRBV21-1	NA	TRBJ1-2	CASSKTDGGANYGYTF
TRBV5-1	TRBD1	TRBJ1-2	CASSLVDRGSLGYGYTF
TRBV6-5	TRBD1	TRBJ2-5	CASWDRQETQYF
TRBV27	NA	TRBJ1-2	CASSATGRGYTF
TRBV11-2	NA	TRBJ2-7	CASSSRRGGYEQYF
TRBV5-4	NA	TRBJ2-1	CASSKRMRNEQFF
TRBV28	TRBD1	TRBJ1-6	CASRTQGAPANSPLHF
TRBV9	TRBD1	TRBJ1-4	CASSGLGQGAKLFF
TRBV5-1	NA	TRBJ1-2	CASSFNRYGYTF
TRBV24-1	TRBD1	TRBJ1-2	CATSDSRTGDYGYTF
TRBV19	TRBD1	TRBJ2-7	CASSLTRDRGTKQYF
TRBV28	TRBD2	TRBJ2-7	CASSRTSVYEQYF
TRBV18	NA	TRBJ2-7	CASSPRFDTSYEQYF
TRBV7-2	NA	TRBJ2-5	CASSLALKGPQETQYF
TRBV7-8	NA	TRBJ2-1	CASSLGQFNEQFF
TRBV10-3	TRBD1	TRBJ1-2	CAISKDRGLGGYTF
TRBV28	TRBD1	TRBJ2-7	CASSFPGQALYEQYF
TRBV9	NA	TRBJ1-2	CASSPTPETYYGYTF
TRBV29-1	NA	TRBJ1-2	CSVGGEGGYTF
TRBV18	TRBD1	TRBJ1-5	CASSGQGAINQPQHF
TRBV7-9	TRBD2	TRBJ2-1	CASSLEGGDYNEQFF
TRBV5-4	TRBD1	TRBJ1-1	CASSLVGQGGEAFF
TRBV28	TRBD1	TRBJ1-1	CASIPPPGQGSEAFF
TRBV7-8	TRBD1	TRBJ1-1	CASSWGQEDTEAFF
TRBV15	NA	TRBJ2-5	CATSITLGGGRETQYF
TRBV2	NA	TRBJ1-6	CASSASTGSYNSPLHF
TRBV9	NA	TRBJ1-5	CASSATPQGGQPQHF
TRBV24-1	NA	TRBJ2-7	CATIPDRSYEQYF
TRBV5-6	TRBD1	TRBJ2-7	CASSSVPGQGAREQYF
TRBV28	TRBD1	TRBJ2-7	CASSPGQVITYEQYF
TRBV6-4	NA	TRBJ1-2	CASSAERGTTYGYTF
TRBV6-5	TRBD1	TRBJ1-1	CASSYYTGAPNTEAFF
TRBV18	TRBD1	TRBJ1-2	CASSPGQGANYGYTF
TRBV6-2/TRBV6-3	NA	TRBJ2-5	CASSSRTSFGGETQYF
TRBV28	TRBD2	TRBJ2-7	CASSTGREGDPYEQYF
TRBV7-3	NA	TRBJ2-5	CASRRQGGETQYF
TRBV27	NA	TRBJ1-1	CASTNWGAGQNTEAFF
TRBV11-1	TRBD2	TRBJ2-1	CASSLVWTSGRVEQFF
TRBV5-1	NA	TRBJ2-7	CASSLGHPPGEQYF